The rows below give T cell receptor beta chains drawn from one sample of a study of blood T cell repertoires in COVID-19. Method: immunoSEQ multiplex PCR; TCRdb's copy keeps in-frame clones and lacks some. The sample lists about 190,000 clones; approximately 84% were seen once. Sequenced input: PBMCs or T cells enriched from blood (not recorded which). The receptors were sampled from a woman aged 30 to 39 who had recovered from COVID-19. Both conserved end residues are trimmed from each CDR3. Fields, in order: CDR3 protein, V gene, J gene.

CDR3 protein: ASSLGTGTNEKLF
V gene: TRBV5-1
J gene: TRBJ1-4

CDR3 protein: ASSAAGSNSPLH
V gene: TRBV7-3
J gene: TRBJ1-6

CDR3 protein: ASSPGSWGNQPQH
V gene: TRBV7-2
J gene: TRBJ1-5

CDR3 protein: ASSLRSRGRSDEKLF
V gene: TRBV27
J gene: TRBJ1-4

CDR3 protein: ASSFGTATDTQY
V gene: TRBV7-3
J gene: TRBJ2-3

CDR3 protein: ASSLARLAGNNEQF
V gene: TRBV7-2
J gene: TRBJ2-1

CDR3 protein: ASSTGTGLMNTEAF
V gene: TRBV19
J gene: TRBJ1-1

CDR3 protein: ASSVEYSPLH
V gene: TRBV5-1
J gene: TRBJ1-6

CDR3 protein: ASSSITGTSEQF
V gene: TRBV4-1
J gene: TRBJ2-1

CDR3 protein: SASTRSGKLF
V gene: TRBV20-1
J gene: TRBJ1-4

CDR3 protein: ASTIQTGGNNEQF
V gene: TRBV19
J gene: TRBJ2-1

CDR3 protein: ASSWAANYGYT
V gene: TRBV19
J gene: TRBJ1-2

CDR3 protein: ASSIFRDSPLH
V gene: TRBV19
J gene: TRBJ1-6

CDR3 protein: AWRSQGVNYEQY
V gene: TRBV30
J gene: TRBJ2-7

CDR3 protein: SASQREFTYEQY
V gene: TRBV20-1
J gene: TRBJ2-7

CDR3 protein: ASSLSGTIRGYT
V gene: TRBV27
J gene: TRBJ1-2

CDR3 protein: ASGKSQGAGPVNEQY
V gene: TRBV12-5
J gene: TRBJ2-7

CDR3 protein: ASSFPNRGANEKLF
V gene: TRBV28
J gene: TRBJ1-4

CDR3 protein: ASSFSSTGANVLT
V gene: TRBV3-1/TRBV3-2
J gene: TRBJ2-6

CDR3 protein: ASSLSGSNYGYT
V gene: TRBV19
J gene: TRBJ1-2

CDR3 protein: ASRSGTSGNTGELF
V gene: TRBV7-3
J gene: TRBJ2-2

CDR3 protein: ASSFRQTTGELF
V gene: TRBV5-1
J gene: TRBJ2-2

CDR3 protein: ASSPGLAVNTQY
V gene: TRBV14
J gene: TRBJ2-3

CDR3 protein: ASSPDRGHNSPLH
V gene: TRBV3-1/TRBV3-2
J gene: TRBJ1-6

CDR3 protein: ASSPGTKSNEQF
V gene: TRBV7-9
J gene: TRBJ2-1

CDR3 protein: ASSQVGGPGNTIY
V gene: TRBV3-1/TRBV3-2
J gene: TRBJ1-3

CDR3 protein: ASSENSGRSYNEQF
V gene: TRBV10-1
J gene: TRBJ2-1

CDR3 protein: ASSALGGVTEAF
V gene: TRBV6-5
J gene: TRBJ1-1

CDR3 protein: ASSPHLGTGGSAEAF
V gene: TRBV14
J gene: TRBJ1-1

CDR3 protein: ASSITGGAHQPQH
V gene: TRBV19
J gene: TRBJ1-5

CDR3 protein: ASSSRDSISPLH
V gene: TRBV19
J gene: TRBJ1-6

CDR3 protein: ASSRQQMNTEAF
V gene: TRBV19
J gene: TRBJ1-1

CDR3 protein: ASLSRQIAYEQY
V gene: TRBV28
J gene: TRBJ2-7

CDR3 protein: ASSPSGSPTEQY
V gene: TRBV28
J gene: TRBJ2-7

CDR3 protein: ATSRDLPGVSDTQY
V gene: TRBV15
J gene: TRBJ2-3

CDR3 protein: ASSIRLAGDNEQF
V gene: TRBV19
J gene: TRBJ2-1

CDR3 protein: ATSDSDRGPFTGELF
V gene: TRBV24-1
J gene: TRBJ2-2

CDR3 protein: ASRPTGGKSNEQF
V gene: TRBV28
J gene: TRBJ2-1

CDR3 protein: ASSGQGYGYT
V gene: TRBV28
J gene: TRBJ1-2

CDR3 protein: ASSPGLLGETQY
V gene: TRBV5-1
J gene: TRBJ2-5

CDR3 protein: ATSASAKETQY
V gene: TRBV15
J gene: TRBJ2-5

CDR3 protein: ASSLGLAGVEQF
V gene: TRBV5-1
J gene: TRBJ2-1

CDR3 protein: ASSFTGGLYGYT
V gene: TRBV7-2
J gene: TRBJ1-2

CDR3 protein: ASSLGAGESSYNSPLH
V gene: TRBV5-1
J gene: TRBJ1-6

CDR3 protein: ATLQPSSYNEQF
V gene: TRBV24-1
J gene: TRBJ2-1